The clone carrying this T cell receptor beta chain was seen only a few times. As yet, its antigen is unknown. This entry is derived from a study of blood T cells in healthy people across ages. Study-wide points: Both naive CD4+ cell counts and diversity were greater in long-lived donors than in aged donors. Expanded clonotype changes were possibly confounded by unknown donor CMV status.

The V and J ends lost 3 bases and 4 bases respectively, with 14 bases between them. There are 16 residues in the CDR3. In germline, CDR1 is SGHKS, CDR2 YYEKEE (reference sequence). RNA extraction gave at least 5.5 micrograms of total RNA per sample. Alongside a J-beta primer mix, a sample-barcoded 5' primer served in a second PCR lasting about 7 to 11 cycles. TCRdb re-derived calls from the 5' RACE reads in MiXCR, one entry per CDR3 protein. The sample shows about 1.6 million distinct CDR3 sequences, roughly 32% of them seen only once. The specimen was blood. This TCR was sampled from a woman in her 30s in good health. The genes are TRBV5-5 and TRBJ1-6; tentative D call: TRBD1 (5 bases). The CDR3 sequence: CASSSRQQNYNSPLHF. CDR3 bases: TGTGCCAGCAGCTCCAGACAGCAGAATTATAATTCACCCCTCCACTTT.